This T cell receptor beta chain comes out of a study of blood T cells in healthy people across ages. Broader study findings: For the donors, CMV status was unknown and possibly confounded expanded clonotype changes.

For the second PCR, which ran for about 7 to 11 cycles, a sample-barcoded 5' primer and a J-beta primer mix were used. Via MiXCR, TCRdb re-called the 5' RACE reads, giving one row per CDR3 protein. The sample records over 600,000 distinct CDR3 sequences, roughly 21% being singletons. The CDR3 totals 15 residues. Germline lookup yields CDR1 SGHTA and CDR2 FQGTGA. About this clonotype: Antigen specificity is unknown.

This sequence originates from an older man in good health. Sequencing was performed on blood. J is TRBJ2-5 and V is TRBV7-3; D tentatively fits TRBD1 or TRBD2 (5 bases each). TRBJ2-7 explains the end of the DNA better; the J call may be wrong. CDR3 residues: CASSLARGPSGEQYF. CDR3 in DNA: TGTGCCAGCAGCTTAGCTCGGGGCCCCAGTGGCGAGCAGTACTTC.